This T cell receptor beta chain emerged from a study of cytomegalovirus exposure and HLA in healthy donors. Study results and caveats: In a later analysis, across HLA loci, associated TCR counts were highest for DRB1, lowest for HLA-C. About 87% or about 30% of the time was how often most TCR beta V segments were productive, according to an earlier analysis. Reported results showed that the classifier diagnosed cytomegalovirus status with high specificity and sensitivity. The study listed 150 to 200 cytomegalovirus-associated TCR beta chains.

Vbeta (60) and Jbeta (13) primers were used in the PCR. Assay used: immunoSEQ multiplex PCR; TCRdb lists only in-frame clones, some missing. In the table there are 65,000 to 85,000 clones, 10% of which are singletons. This clone was seen only a few times. Its antigen remains unidentified. V shed 0 bases, J shed 5 bases, and the junction held 4 bases outside the gene matches. CDR1 is SGHRS, CDR2 YFSETQ, per germline. The CDR3 totals 15 residues. The chain combines TRBV5-1 with TRBJ2-2; TRBD1 aligns across 7 bases. The receptor was derived from a man aged 60 to 75 in good health and CMV-seropositive. Sequences were obtained from PBMCs. The CDR3 region is CASSLAGQITGELFF. Here the CDR3 DNA reads TGCGCCAGCAGCTTGGCGGGACAGATAACCGGGGAGCTGTTTTTT.